Sequencing of this TCR beta chain was carried out in a study of T cell repertoires in cytomegalovirus infection. Study context: Epitope selection comprised recently identified HLA-C-restricted CMV epitopes and well-studied HLA-B-restricted CMV epitopes. It can be stated that public TCR beta signatures indicated CMV infection as well as a matching HLA type. Whole-study results and caveats: Predominance within the ex vivo response was attributable to HLA-C-restricted CMV-specific TCR beta clonotypes.

V lost 5 bases and J lost 5, with 12 bases in between. The CDR3 extends over 14 amino acids. Germline-derived CDR1 and CDR2 are SGHAT and FQNNGV. Using its own MiXCR run on the reads, TCRdb lists one record per CDR3 protein. In the table there are around 770,000 distinct CDR3 sequences, about 28% of which are singletons. As to this clonotype: Its target is not known.

The TCR comes from a human donor in good health (CMV status not recorded). Some clones in this sample may be carry-over from other donors' samples. The gene calls are TRBV11-2 and TRBJ2-2; D ambiguous. This specimen was cultured CD8+ T cells from PBMCs, taken from culture after CMV antigen stimulation. In DNA form, the CDR3 reads TGTGCCAGCAGCCCTTGGGCCTTAACCGGGGAGCTGTTTTTT. This gives the protein CASSPWALTGELFF.